Below, 4 T cell receptor beta chains from the same sample are listed, as sequenced in a study of naive and memory T cell subsets. Study-wide results and caveats: A few larger clonotypes appeared in naive repertoires, especially CD8, possibly memory cells re-expressing CD45RA.

Both TRBC1 and TRBC2 were covered by a beta constant-region primer of two equimolar oligonucleotides. Nested alpha and beta constant-region primers with the SP2 primer drove four PCR rounds on ligated cDNA. TCRdb used MiXCR to reprocess the UMI-ligation and nested PCR reads, holding one entry per CDR3 protein. The repertoire includes roughly 140,000 distinct CDR3 sequences, 15% to 25% of them detected once, and about 0.6% sits in the top ten. No cognate antigen is known for these TCRs. Sequences were obtained from naive CD8+ T cells from blood. These receptors were collected from a human donor in good health.

The rearrangement links TRBV28 to TRBJ2-5; D is tentatively TRBD1 or TRBD2 (5 bases each). Germline CDR1 and CDR2: MDHEN and SYDVKM. Trimming removed 0 bases at V and 4 bases at J, with 15 bases between. The CDR3 has 16 residues. The CDR3 region is CASSLWDTGILETQYF. DNA of the CDR3: TGTGCCAGCAGTTTATGGGACACGGGGATTTTAGAGACCCAGTACTTC.

The CDR3: CASSQVESYEQYF. Here the CDR3 DNA reads TGCGCCAGCAGCCAAGTGGAAAGCTACGAGCAGTACTTC. V usage is TRBV4-1 and J usage is TRBJ2-7; D uncertain. Germline lookup yields CDR1 MGHRA and CDR2 YSYEKL. The CDR3 has 13 residues. V lost 1 base to trimming and J lost 3 bases, with 7 bases between them.

The chain has TRBV7-2 and TRBJ2-3; 8 nucleotides agree with TRBD1. In germline, CDR1 is SGHTA, CDR2 FQGNSA. This CDR3 region has 16 residues. With 1 base clipped from V and 4 bases from J, the junction kept 7 bases outside the gene matches. The CDR3 sequence is CASSLDPGGVPDTQYF. DNA of the CDR3: TGTGCCAGCAGCTTAGATCCAGGGGGCGTACCAGATACGCAGTATTTT.

This clonotype occurred a few times. The chain carries TRBV2 and TRBJ2-7; D unclear. The CDR3 length is 11 residues. The germline V and J ends were trimmed by 6 bases and 6 bases, with 9 bases remaining between them. CDR1 is SNHLY and CDR2 is FYNNEI in the germline V gene. The chain's CDR3 is CASSDISEQYF. CDR3 DNA: TGTGCCAGCAGCGATATCTCCGAGCAGTACTTC. Variable domain in full (rest from reference TRBV2 and TRBJ2-7): EPEVTQTPSHQVTQMGQEVILRCVPISNHLYFYWYRQILGQKVEFLVSFYNNEISEKSEIFDDQFSVERPDGSNFTLKIRSTKLEDSAMYFCASSDISEQYFGPGTRLTVT.